The 18 T cell receptor beta chains below come from one sample, sequenced in a study of blood T cells in healthy people across ages. Primers used in a second PCR of roughly 7 to 11 cycles were a sample-barcoded 5' primer and a J-beta primer mix. In TCRdb, the 5' RACE reads were re-called with MiXCR into one record per CDR3 protein. The table records more than 700,000 distinct CDR3 sequences, about 45% of them present only once. Sample: blood. These receptors came from an elderly man in good health.

The gene calls are TRBV28 and TRBJ2-2; D gene uncertain. The V end was cut by 6 bases, the J end by 7 bases, with 15 bases between. Germline V gives CDR1 MDHEN, CDR2 SYDVKM. There are 14 residues in the CDR3. CDR3 amino acids: CASSINGLGGELFF. As DNA, the CDR3 is TGTGCCAGCAGCATCAACGGTCTCGGCGGGGAGCTGTTTTTT.

The V call is TRBV4-1, the J call TRBJ1-4, with D hard to call. The CDR3 covers 14 residues. Germline CDR1 MGHRA, CDR2 YSYEKL. V gave up 4 bases and J gave up 8 bases, with 14 bases separating them. In nucleotides, the CDR3 is TGCGCCAGCAGCCCTTCCACCGGAGTGGAAAAACTGTTTTTT. Protein sequence: CASSPSTGVEKLFF.

This clonotype was picked up a small number of times. The chain carries TRBV20-1 and TRBJ2-3; D ambiguous. Trimming removed 1 base from V and 7 bases from J, with 18 bases in between. In germline, CDR1 is DFQATT, CDR2 SNEGSKA (reference sequence). CDR3 length: 15 amino acids. The CDR3 spells CSARAKLDLRHTQYF. As DNA, the CDR3 is TGCAGTGCTAGAGCAAAACTTGATCTTCGGCATACGCAGTATTTT.

The sample holds a few counts of this clonotype. The V gene is TRBV29-1, the J gene TRBJ2-1; 9 nucleotides line up with TRBD1. The junction had 15 bases not matched to a gene; V was cut back by 6 bases and J by 6 bases. From germline, CDR1 is SQVTM and CDR2 ANQGSEA. The CDR3 is 16 amino acids. The CDR3 DNA sequence: TGCAGCGTCGTAGCCTCCGGGACAGGGACATTCAATGAGCAGTTCTTC. Encoded protein: CSVVASGTGTFNEQFF.

This clonotype was seen at least ten times. This rearrangement joins TRBV29-1 to TRBJ2-3; TRBD2 is a possible D gene (6 bases). There are 14 residues in the CDR3. Trimming took off 3 bases at V and 0 bases at J, with 10 bases between the two ends. Germline V lookup: CDR1 SQVTM, CDR2 ANQGSEA. As DNA, the CDR3 is TGCAGCGTTGAGGGCGGGACTAGCACAGATACGCAGTATTTT. This encodes CSVEGGTSTDTQYF.

In DNA, the CDR3 is TGTGCCAGCAGCTTAGGTAGACAGCCCCAGCATTTT. Translation: CASSLGRQPQHF. The chain links TRBV7-2 to TRBJ1-5; D not resolved. Trimming took off 1 base at V and 7 bases at J, with 5 bases between the two ends. This CDR3 is 12 amino acids long. Germline V CDR1 and CDR2: SGHTA, FQGNSA.

This clonotype was detected once. The genes are TRBV20-1 and TRBJ2-7; tentative D call: TRBD1 (5 bases). The CDR3 has 15 amino acids. Germline V gene data show CDR1 as DFQATT and CDR2 as SNEGSKA (reference sequence). Trimming left V 4 bases short and J 2 bases short, with 18 bases between. The CDR3 DNA is TGCAGTGCTACTGCTCGCTTGGGGCAACCCTACGAGCAGTACTTC. Residues: CSATARLGQPYEQYF.

This clonotype was seen at least ten times. The chain has TRBV2 and TRBJ2-7; D is ambiguous. The CDR3 spans 13 residues. Germline CDR1 SNHLY, CDR2 FYNNEI. Trimming took 1 base from V and 3 from J, leaving 7 bases between them. In DNA form, the CDR3 reads TGTGCCAGCAGTGAAGAACACTTCTACGAGCAGTACTTC. Its translation: CASSEEHFYEQYF.

This chain uses TRBV7-2 with TRBJ1-1; 7 bases are a match to TRBD1. The CDR3 extends over 14 amino acids. The germline CDR1 and CDR2 sequences are SGHTA and FQGNSA. Trimming at V came to 1 base and at J to 5 bases, leaving 4 bases not matched to a gene. CDR3 coding DNA: TGTGCCAGCAGCTTAGTAGGGGGCGAAACTGAAGCTTTCTTT. Its translation is CASSLVGGETEAFF.

This clonotype has more than one count but fewer than ten. The chain links TRBV6-6 to TRBJ2-7; D perhaps matches TRBD1 (6 bases). The CDR3 spans 13 residues. CDR1 and CDR2 (germline): MNHNY, SVGAGI (reference sequence). V shed 0 bases and J shed 6 bases, with 9 bases lying between them. CDR3 in amino acids: CASSYSDSTEQYF. In nucleotides, the CDR3 is TGTGCCAGCAGTTACTCGGACAGTACCGAGCAGTACTTC.

The chain combines TRBV9 with TRBJ2-7; 7 bases align to TRBD2. Trimming removed 1 base from V and 4 bases from J; junction bases left unmatched: 8. Germline CDR1 is SGDLS and CDR2 is YYNGEE. CDR3 length: 15 residues. The CDR3 nucleotides read TGTGCCAGCAGCGTACTTCCTAGCGGATCTTACGAGCAGTACTTC. It is translated as CASSVLPSGSYEQYF. The full variable domain, its missing parts supplied by reference TRBV9 and TRBJ2-7, is DSGVTQTPKHLITATGQRVTLRCSPRSGDLSVYWYQQSLDQGLQFLIQYYNGEERAKGNILERFSAQQFPDLHSELNLSSLELGDSALYFCASSVLPSGSYEQYFGPGTRLTVT.

This clonotype was seen repeatedly, ten times or more. The chain has TRBV7-2 and TRBJ2-3, with D perhaps being TRBD1 or TRBD2 (6 bases each). Germline lookup yields CDR1 SGHTA and CDR2 FQGNSA. The germline V and J ends were trimmed by 5 bases and 3 bases, with 18 bases remaining between them. The CDR3 is made up of 16 amino acids. The CDR3 reads CASSQGGKGWTDTQYF. The DNA for the CDR3 is TGTGCCAGCAGCCAAGGGGGGAAGGGCTGGACAGATACGCAGTATTTT.

This chain joins TRBV5-1 and TRBJ1-2; 9 bases line up with TRBD1. CDR3 length equals 14 residues. Germline loops: CDR1 SGHRS, CDR2 YFSETQ. J was trimmed by 6 bases and V by 4 bases; bases with no gene match: 7. The CDR3: CASSPGQGSDGYTF. The CDR3 region has the DNA TGCGCCAGCAGCCCGGGACAGGGATCTGATGGCTACACCTTC.

This chain uses TRBV7-8 with TRBJ2-2, with 9 bases that match TRBD2. Germline loops: CDR1 SGHVS, CDR2 FQNEAQ. After removal of 4 bases from V and 5 bases from J, the junction contained 5 bases not matched to a gene. The CDR3 is made up of 15 amino acids. The CDR3 sequence is CASSSWTSETGELFF. The CDR3, as DNA: TGTGCCAGCAGCTCTTGGACTAGCGAGACCGGGGAGCTGTTTTTT.

CDR3 sequence (DNA): TGTGCCAGCAGCTCCTTAAGACTAGCGGGAGAATTTCAAGAGACCCAGTACTTC. It yields the protein CASSSLRLAGEFQETQYF. The chain is built from TRBV5-6 and TRBJ2-5, with 12 bases that match TRBD2. The trim removed 3 bases at V and 2 bases at J, leaving 11 bases unmatched. Germline values: CDR1 SGHDT, CDR2 YYEEEE. CDR3 length equals 18 residues.

The J gene is TRBJ1-6, the V gene TRBV5-1, with D perhaps TRBD1 (5 bases). Germline V CDR1 and CDR2: SGHRS, YFSETQ. The CDR3 extends over 15 amino acids. Trimming took off 2 bases at V and 5 bases at J, with 11 bases between the two ends. This CDR3 is CASSFRDLDNSPLHF. CDR3 DNA: TGCGCCAGCAGCTTCAGGGACTTGGATAATTCACCCCTCCACTTT.

The genes are TRBV29-1 and TRBJ1-2; TRBD1 is a possible D gene (5 bases). The germline CDR1 and CDR2 sequences are SQVTM and ANQGSEA. CDR3 length equals 11 residues. The chain's CDR3 is CSLGGSYGYTF. In DNA form, the CDR3 reads TGCAGTCTCGGGGGATCTTATGGCTACACCTTC. The full variable domain, rest sourced from reference TRBV29-1 and TRBJ1-2, is SAVISQKPSRDICQRGTSLTIQCQVDSQVTMMFWYRQQPGQSLTLIATANQGSEATYESGFVIDKFPISRPNLTFSTLTVSNMSPEDSSIYLCSLGGSYGYTFGSGTRLTVV.

J is TRBJ2-1 and V is TRBV6-2 or TRBV6-3; 7 nucleotides align to TRBD2. The last part of the DNA fits TRBJ2-7 better; the J call may be wrong. Germline CDR1 reads MNHEY; CDR2 reads SVGEGT. The CDR3 sequence is 18 residues long. The CDR3 reads CASSYNRLGGRNYNEQYF. For the CDR3, the DNA is TGTGCCAGCAGTTACAACAGGCTGGGGGGGAGAAATTACAATGAGCAGTACTTC.